The 5 T cell receptor beta chains presented below share a single source sample, sequenced in a study of patients and donors after allogeneic stem cell transplantation. Each CDR3 protein is one row after TCRdb ran MiXCR on the RT-PCR reads. The sample records about a million distinct CDR3 sequences, 15% to 20% being singletons. Input material: blood, either unsorted or a sorted T cell fraction (not recorded which). The receptors were sampled from a human donor who was either an allogeneic HSCT recipient or a stem cell or donor lymphocyte infusion donor (not recorded which). It is not recorded whose cells these are; they may come from a transplant donor.

The chain uses TRBV2 and TRBJ2-1; TRBD1 agrees at 9 bases. With 6 bases clipped from V and 6 bases from J, the junction kept 9 bases outside the gene matches. Germline V gene lookup returns CDR1 SNHLY and CDR2 FYNNEI. The CDR3 extends over 15 amino acids. The DNA of the CDR3 is TGTGCCAGCAGCCCCCCGGGACAGGGATCCAATGAGCAGTTCTTC. This sequence encodes CASSPPGQGSNEQFF.

This clonotype was counted between two and nine times. This chain uses TRBV6-5 with TRBJ1-2, with 7 positions matching TRBD1. The germline V gene encodes CDR1 MNHEY and CDR2 SVGAGI. J lost 0 bases, V lost 4 bases, and 11 bases had no gene match. CDR3 length: 17 amino acids. CDR3 loop: CASSSMDRNPANYGYTF. CDR3 nucleotide sequence: TGTGCCAGCAGTTCCATGGACAGGAACCCAGCTAACTATGGCTACACCTTC.

This chain connects TRBV19 to TRBJ2-1, with 8 bases matching TRBD2. This CDR3 has 15 residues. The ends lost 5 bases at V and 6 bases at J; junction bases unmatched: 9. Germline-derived CDR1 and CDR2 are LNHDA and SQIVND (reference sequence). CDR3 sequence: CASSPGGRYVNEQFF. DNA of the CDR3: TGTGCCAGTAGTCCGGGAGGGCGATACGTCAATGAGCAGTTCTTC.

This clonotype was seen more than once but under ten times. This sequence joins TRBV7-2 and TRBJ1-3, with a weak D call TRBD1 (6 bases). Germline CDR1 reads SGHTA; CDR2 reads FQGNSA. The CDR3 is 15 residues long. V was pared by 6 bases and J by 2 bases, with 14 bases between. The CDR3 DNA reads as TGTGCCAGCAGTTCCGGGGGGGGCGCTGGAAACACCATATATTTT. Amino acids: CASSSGGGAGNTIYF.

This clonotype has more than one count but fewer than ten. The rearrangement joins TRBV25-1 to TRBJ2-1, with D hard to call. Germline V lookup: CDR1 MGHDK, CDR2 SYGVNS. This CDR3 is 11 amino acids long. V lost 3 bases and J 9 bases, leaving 6 bases between the germline ends. The CDR3 nucleotides read TGTGCCAGCAGTGAGGTTGGTGAGCAGTTCTTC. Amino acid sequence: CASSEVGEQFF. Based on the CDR3 plus reference TRBV25-1 and TRBJ2-1, the full variable domain is EADIYQTPRYLVIGTGKKITLECSQTMGHDKMYWYQQDPGMELHLIHYSYGVNSTEKGDLSSESTVSRIRTEHFPLTLESARPSHTSQYLCASSEVGEQFFGPGTRLTVL.